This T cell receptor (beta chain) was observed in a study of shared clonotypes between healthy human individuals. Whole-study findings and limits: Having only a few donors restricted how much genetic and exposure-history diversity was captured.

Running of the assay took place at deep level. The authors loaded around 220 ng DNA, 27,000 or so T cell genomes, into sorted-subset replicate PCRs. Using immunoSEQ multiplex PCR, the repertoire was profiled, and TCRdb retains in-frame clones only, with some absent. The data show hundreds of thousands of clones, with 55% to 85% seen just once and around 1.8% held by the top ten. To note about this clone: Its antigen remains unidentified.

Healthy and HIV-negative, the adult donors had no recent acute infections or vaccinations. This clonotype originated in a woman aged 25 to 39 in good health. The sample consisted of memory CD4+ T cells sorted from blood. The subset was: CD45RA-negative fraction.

CDR3 nucleotide sequence: TGTGCCAGCAGTTTCGAGGGGGAGGAAAAACTGTTTTTT. It translates to CASSFEGEEKLFF. The V gene is TRBV27, the J gene TRBJ1-4; tentative D call: TRBD1 (6 bases). This CDR3 has 13 residues. Germline CDR1 and CDR2: MNHEY and SMNVEV (reference sequence). The germline V and J ends were trimmed by 3 bases and 8 bases, with 10 bases remaining between them.